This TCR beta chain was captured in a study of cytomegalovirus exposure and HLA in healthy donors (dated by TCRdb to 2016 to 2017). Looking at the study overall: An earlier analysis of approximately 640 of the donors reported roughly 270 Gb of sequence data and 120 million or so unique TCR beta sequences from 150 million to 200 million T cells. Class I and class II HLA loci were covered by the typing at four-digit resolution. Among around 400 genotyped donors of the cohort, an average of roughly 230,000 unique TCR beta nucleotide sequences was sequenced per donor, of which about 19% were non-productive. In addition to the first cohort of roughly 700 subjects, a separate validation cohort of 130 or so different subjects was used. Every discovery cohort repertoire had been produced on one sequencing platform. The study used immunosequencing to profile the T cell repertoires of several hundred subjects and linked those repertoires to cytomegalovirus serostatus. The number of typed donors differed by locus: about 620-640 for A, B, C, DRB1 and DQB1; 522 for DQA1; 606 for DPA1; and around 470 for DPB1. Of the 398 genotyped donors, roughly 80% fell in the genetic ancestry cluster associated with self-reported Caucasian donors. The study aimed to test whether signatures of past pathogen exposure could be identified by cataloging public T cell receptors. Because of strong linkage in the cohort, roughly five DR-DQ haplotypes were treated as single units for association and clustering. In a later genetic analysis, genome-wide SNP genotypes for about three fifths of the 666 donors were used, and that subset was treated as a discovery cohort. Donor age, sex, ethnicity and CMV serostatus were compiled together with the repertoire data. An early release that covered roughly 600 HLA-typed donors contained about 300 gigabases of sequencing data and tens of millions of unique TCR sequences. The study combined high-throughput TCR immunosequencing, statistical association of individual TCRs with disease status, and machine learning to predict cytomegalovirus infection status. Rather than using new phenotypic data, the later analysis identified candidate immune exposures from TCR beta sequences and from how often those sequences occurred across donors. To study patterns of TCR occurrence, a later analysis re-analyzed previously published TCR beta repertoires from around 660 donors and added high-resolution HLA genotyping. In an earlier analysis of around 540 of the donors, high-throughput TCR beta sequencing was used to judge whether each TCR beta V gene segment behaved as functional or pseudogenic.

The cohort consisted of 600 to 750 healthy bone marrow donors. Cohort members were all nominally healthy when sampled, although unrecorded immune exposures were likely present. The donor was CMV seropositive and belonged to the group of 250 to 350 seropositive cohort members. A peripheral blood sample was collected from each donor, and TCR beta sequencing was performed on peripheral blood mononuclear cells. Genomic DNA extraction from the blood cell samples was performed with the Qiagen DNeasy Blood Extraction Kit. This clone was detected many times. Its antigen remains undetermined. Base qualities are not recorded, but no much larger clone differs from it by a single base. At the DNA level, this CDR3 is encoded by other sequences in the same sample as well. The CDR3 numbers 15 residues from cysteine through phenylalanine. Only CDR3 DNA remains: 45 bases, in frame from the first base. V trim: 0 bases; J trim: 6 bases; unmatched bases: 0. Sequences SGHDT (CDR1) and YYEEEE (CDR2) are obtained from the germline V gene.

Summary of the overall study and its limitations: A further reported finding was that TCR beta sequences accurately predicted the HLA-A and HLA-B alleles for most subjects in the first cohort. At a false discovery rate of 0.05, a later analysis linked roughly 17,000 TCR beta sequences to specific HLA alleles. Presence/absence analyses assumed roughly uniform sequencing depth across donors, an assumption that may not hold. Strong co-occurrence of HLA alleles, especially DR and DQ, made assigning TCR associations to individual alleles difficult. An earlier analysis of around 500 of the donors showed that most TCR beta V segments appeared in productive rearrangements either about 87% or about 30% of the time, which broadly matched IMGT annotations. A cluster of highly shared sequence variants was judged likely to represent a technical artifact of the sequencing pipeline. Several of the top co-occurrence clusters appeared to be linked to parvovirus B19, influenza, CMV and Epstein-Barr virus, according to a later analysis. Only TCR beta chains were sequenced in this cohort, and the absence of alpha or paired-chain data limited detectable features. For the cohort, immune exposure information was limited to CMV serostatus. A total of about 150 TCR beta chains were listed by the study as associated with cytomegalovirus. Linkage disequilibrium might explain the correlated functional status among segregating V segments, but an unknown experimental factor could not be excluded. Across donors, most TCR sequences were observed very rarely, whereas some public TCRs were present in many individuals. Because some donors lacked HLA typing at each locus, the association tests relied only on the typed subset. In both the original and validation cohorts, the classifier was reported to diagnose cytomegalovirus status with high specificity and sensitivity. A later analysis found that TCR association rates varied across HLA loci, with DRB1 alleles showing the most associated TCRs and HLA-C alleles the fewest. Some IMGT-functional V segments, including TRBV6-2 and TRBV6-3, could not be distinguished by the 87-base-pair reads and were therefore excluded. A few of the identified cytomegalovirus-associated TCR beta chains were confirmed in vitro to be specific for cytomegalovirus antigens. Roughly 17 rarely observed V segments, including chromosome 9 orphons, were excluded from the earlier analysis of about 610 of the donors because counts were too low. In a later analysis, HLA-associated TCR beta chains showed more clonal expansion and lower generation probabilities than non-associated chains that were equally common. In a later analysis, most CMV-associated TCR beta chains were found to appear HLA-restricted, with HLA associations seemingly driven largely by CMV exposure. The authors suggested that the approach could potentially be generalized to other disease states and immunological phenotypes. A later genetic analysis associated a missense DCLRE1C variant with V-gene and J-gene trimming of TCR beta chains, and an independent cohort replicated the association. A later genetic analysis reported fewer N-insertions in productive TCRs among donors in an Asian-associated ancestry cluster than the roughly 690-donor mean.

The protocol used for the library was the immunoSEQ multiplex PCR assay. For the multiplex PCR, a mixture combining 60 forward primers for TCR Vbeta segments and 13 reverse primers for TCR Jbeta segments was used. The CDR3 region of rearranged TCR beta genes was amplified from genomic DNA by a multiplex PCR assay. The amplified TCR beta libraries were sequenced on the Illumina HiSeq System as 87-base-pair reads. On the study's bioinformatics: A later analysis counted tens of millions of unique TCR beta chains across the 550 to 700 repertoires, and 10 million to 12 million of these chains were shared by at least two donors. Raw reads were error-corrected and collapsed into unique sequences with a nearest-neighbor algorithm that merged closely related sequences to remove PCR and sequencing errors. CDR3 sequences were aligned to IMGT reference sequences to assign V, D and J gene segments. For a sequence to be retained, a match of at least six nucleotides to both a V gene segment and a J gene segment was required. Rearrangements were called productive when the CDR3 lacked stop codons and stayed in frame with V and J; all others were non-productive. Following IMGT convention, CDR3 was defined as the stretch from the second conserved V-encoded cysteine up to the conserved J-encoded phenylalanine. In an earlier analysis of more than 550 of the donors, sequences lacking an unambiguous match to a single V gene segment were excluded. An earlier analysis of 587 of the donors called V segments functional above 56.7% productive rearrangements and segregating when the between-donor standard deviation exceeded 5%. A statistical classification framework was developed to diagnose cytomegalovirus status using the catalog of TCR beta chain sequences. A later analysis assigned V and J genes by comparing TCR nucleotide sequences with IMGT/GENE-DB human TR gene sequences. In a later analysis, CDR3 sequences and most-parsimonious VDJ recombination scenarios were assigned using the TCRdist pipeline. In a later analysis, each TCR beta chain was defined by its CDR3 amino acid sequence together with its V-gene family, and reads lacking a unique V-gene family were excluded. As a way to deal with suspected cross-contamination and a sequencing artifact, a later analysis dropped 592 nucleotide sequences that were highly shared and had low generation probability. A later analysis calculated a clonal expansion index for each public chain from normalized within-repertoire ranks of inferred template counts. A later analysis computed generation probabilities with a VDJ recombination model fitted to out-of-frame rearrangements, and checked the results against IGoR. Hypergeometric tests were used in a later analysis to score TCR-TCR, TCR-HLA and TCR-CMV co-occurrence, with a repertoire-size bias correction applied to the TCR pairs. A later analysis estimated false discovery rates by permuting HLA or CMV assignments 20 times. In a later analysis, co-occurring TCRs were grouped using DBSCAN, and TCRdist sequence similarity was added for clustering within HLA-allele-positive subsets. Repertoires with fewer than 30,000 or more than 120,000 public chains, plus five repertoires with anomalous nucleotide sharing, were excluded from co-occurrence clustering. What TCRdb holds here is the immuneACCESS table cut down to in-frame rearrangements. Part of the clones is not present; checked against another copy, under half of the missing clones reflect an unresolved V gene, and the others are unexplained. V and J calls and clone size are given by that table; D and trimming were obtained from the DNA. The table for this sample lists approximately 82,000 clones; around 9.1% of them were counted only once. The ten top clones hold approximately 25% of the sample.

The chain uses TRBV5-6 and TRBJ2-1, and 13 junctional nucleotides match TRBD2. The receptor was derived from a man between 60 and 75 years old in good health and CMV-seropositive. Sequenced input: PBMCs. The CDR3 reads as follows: CASSLGLAGGNEQFF. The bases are TGTGCCAGCAGCTTGGGACTAGCGGGGGGCAATGAGCAGTTCTTC.